The 21 T cell receptor beta chains in this list originate from one sample, sequenced in a study of cytomegalovirus exposure and HLA in healthy donors. The PCR made use of 60 Vbeta and 13 Jbeta primers. Profiled with immunoSEQ multiplex PCR; TCRdb holds only in-frame clones, not every one. The sample holds about 140,000 clones, about four fifths seen once. Sequencing was carried out using PBMCs. Every receptor here comes from a man aged 35-49 years in good health and CMV-seronegative.

DNA of the CDR3: TGTGCTTTAGGGGGCAGCTATGGCTACACCTTC. Protein product: CALGGSYGYTF. The chain couples TRBV30 to TRBJ1-2; TRBD1 agrees at 7 bases. CDR3 length equals 11 residues. Germline V lookup: CDR1 GTSNPN, CDR2 SVGIG (reference sequence).

V and J are TRBV29-1 and TRBJ1-3; D is uncertain. The V end was cut by 3 bases, the J end by 4 bases, with 22 bases between. CDR1 and CDR2 (germline): SQVTM, ANQGSEA. The CDR3 has 17 amino acids. CDR3 nucleotide sequence: TGCAGCGTTGAGGTGACATGGGGAGGTTCGAAAGGAAACACCATATATTTT. Protein: CSVEVTWGGSKGNTIYF.

The chain carries TRBV6-1 and TRBJ2-7, with no clear D. The CDR3 spans 15 residues. Germline lookup yields CDR1 MNHNS and CDR2 SASEGT. V was trimmed by 6 bases and J by 2 bases, leaving 17 bases between them. The chain's CDR3 is CASRTAAFRTYEQYF. CDR3 nucleotides: TGTGCCAGCAGGACGGCGGCTTTTCGTACCTACGAGCAGTACTTC.

The chain employs TRBV9 and TRBJ1-5; the match to TRBD1 covers 12 bases. V was pared by 1 base and J by 7 bases, with 6 bases of the junction left unmatched. This CDR3 contains 16 residues. Germline CDR1 reads SGDLS; CDR2 reads YYNGEE. Written as DNA, the CDR3 is TGTGCCAGCAGCGTAAAGGGACAGGGGGCGATCCAGCCCCAGCATTTT. Residues: CASSVKGQGAIQPQHF.

J is TRBJ2-3 and V is TRBV18; 8 nucleotides line up with TRBD1. In germline, CDR1 is KGHSH, CDR2 LQKENI. This CDR3 is 15 amino acids long. The V gene end was trimmed by 5 bases and the J gene end by 4 bases; junction bases not matched to a gene: 8. The CDR3: CASSDRAGGPDTQYF. In DNA, the CDR3 is TGTGCCAGCTCAGACAGGGCAGGGGGCCCAGATACGCAGTATTTT.

The rearrangement joins TRBV15 to TRBJ1-4; D is possibly TRBD1 (6 bases). With 6 bases removed from V and 0 bases from J, the gap between germline ends came to 11 bases. CDR1 and CDR2 (germline): LNHNV, YYDKDF (reference sequence). The CDR3 spans 15 residues. The CDR3 spells CATRENRATNEKLFF. The CDR3 nucleotides read TGTGCCACCAGAGAAAACAGGGCAACTAATGAAAAACTGTTTTTT.

The chain carries TRBV18 and TRBJ2-7; 7 bases are a match to TRBD1. J was trimmed by 3 bases and V by 6 bases; bases with no gene match: 11. Per germline, CDR1 KGHSH and CDR2 LQKENI. The CDR3 spans 15 residues. The CDR3 is CASSDRDRALYEQYF. The CDR3 bases are TGTGCCAGCTCGGACCGGGACAGAGCGCTCTACGAGCAGTACTTC.

V and J are TRBV7-2 and TRBJ2-4; TRBD2 is a possible D gene (7 bases). V lost 1 base, J lost 5 bases, and 18 bases lay in between. The CDR3 totals 17 residues. Germline lookup yields CDR1 SGHTA and CDR2 FQGNSA. The CDR3 region is CASSLGVGGGAENIQYF. CDR3 sequence (DNA): TGTGCCAGCAGCTTAGGGGTCGGCGGGGGCGCCGAAAACATTCAGTACTTC.

This chain uses TRBV7-3 with TRBJ2-7; 7 bases map to TRBD1. Germline lookup yields CDR1 SGHTA and CDR2 FQGTGA. This CDR3 comprises 17 residues. After removal of 5 bases from V and 2 bases from J, the junction contained 15 bases not matched to a gene. The CDR3: CASSPRDSGRATYEQYF. Written as DNA, the CDR3 is TGTGCCAGCAGCCCCCGGGACAGTGGACGGGCCACCTACGAGCAGTACTTC.

This chain links TRBV5-1 with TRBJ2-6, with D unclear. The ends were cut back, 0 bases at V and 0 bases at J, with 10 bases in the middle. The CDR3 is 17 residues long. Germline V gene data show CDR1 as SGHRS and CDR2 as YFSETQ. CDR3 nucleotides: TGCGCCAGCAGCTTGGGGGCAGGCCTCTCTGGGGCCAACGTCCTGACTTTC. Encoded protein: CASSLGAGLSGANVLTF.

The chain couples TRBV27 to TRBJ2-6; 8 bases map to TRBD1. This CDR3 has 15 residues. In germline, CDR1 is MNHEY, CDR2 SMNVEV (reference sequence). V dropped 5 bases and J dropped 2; count of bases not matched to a gene: 2. The CDR3 loop is CASSLDRAGANVLTF. CDR3 sequence (DNA): TGTGCCAGCAGTCTGGACAGGGCTGGGGCCAACGTCCTGACTTTC.

V usage is TRBV7-9 and J usage is TRBJ1-2; 11 nucleotides agree with TRBD1. This CDR3 has 15 residues. V dropped 4 bases and J dropped 4; count of bases not matched to a gene: 5. Germline V gene lookup returns CDR1 SEHNR and CDR2 FQNEAQ (reference sequence). CDR3 protein: CASSSRTGGIYGYTF. CDR3 sequence (DNA): TGTGCCAGCAGCTCTAGGACAGGGGGCATCTATGGCTACACCTTC.

This clone was seen only a few times. V is TRBV6-5 and J is TRBJ2-6, with D possibly TRBD1 on 5 matching bases. V shed 2 bases and J shed 2 bases, with 7 bases lying between them. CDR3 size: 15 residues. Germline V gives CDR1 MNHEY, CDR2 SVGAGI. The CDR3, as DNA: TGTGCCAGCAGTTACAGGGGTACTGGGGCCAACGTCCTGACTTTC. It is translated as CASSYRGTGANVLTF.

The chain couples TRBV7-9 to TRBJ2-7, with no clear D. The V gene lost 7 bases and the J gene lost 2 bases, with 15 bases spanning the gap. The CDR3 covers 14 residues. CDR1 SEHNR and CDR2 FQNEAQ come from the germline V gene (reference sequence). In nucleotides, the CDR3 is TGTGCCAGCACTTCGCCCCAGTCCGCCTACGAGCAGTACTTC. Amino acid sequence: CASTSPQSAYEQYF.

The chain joins TRBV7-9 to TRBJ1-3; 7 positions match TRBD1. The CDR3 is 17 amino acids. V trimming: 4 bases; J trimming: 2 bases; junction bases outside the gene matches: 11. The V gene's germline CDR1 is SEHNR and CDR2 FQNEAQ (reference sequence). The CDR3 nucleotides are TGTGCCAGCAGCTCCCACCCCAGGGGGGCAACTGGAAACACCATATATTTT. Its protein product is CASSSHPRGATGNTIYF.

The chain has TRBV29-1 and TRBJ2-1; 7 bases match TRBD2. Germline V lookup: CDR1 SQVTM, CDR2 ANQGSEA. V lost 7 bases and J lost 10; bases outside the gene matches: 1. This CDR3 has 9 amino acids. The CDR3: CSAGGEQFF. CDR3 nucleotides: TGCAGCGCCGGGGGGGAGCAGTTCTTC.

Comments on this clone: Additional DNA sequences in this sample encode the identical CDR3. V and J are TRBV18 and TRBJ1-5; 7 bases fit TRBD1. J was trimmed by 1 base and V by 4 bases; bases with no gene match: 13. Per the germline V gene, CDR1 is KGHSH and CDR2 is LQKENI. This CDR3 has 18 residues. The DNA of the CDR3 is TGTGCCAGCTCACACGGACAGGTTACCGAAGGGAGCAATCAGCCCCAGCATTTT. It encodes CASSHGQVTEGSNQPQHF.

This chain connects TRBV19 to TRBJ2-3, with TRBD2 matching over 7 bases. CDR1 is LNHDA and CDR2 is SQIVND in the germline V gene (reference sequence). The V segment lost 5 bases and the J segment 3 bases; nucleotides outside the gene matches: 8. The CDR3 loop spans 15 amino acids. DNA for the CDR3: TGTGCCAGTAGTGGAGCGGGACTACTTACAGATACGCAGTATTTT. Translating gives CASSGAGLLTDTQYF.

The V and J genes are TRBV5-1 and TRBJ2-3; D uncertain. The CDR3 runs to 13 residues. V was trimmed by 0 bases and J by 2 bases, leaving 4 bases between them. Germline CDR1 is SGHRS and CDR2 is YFSETQ. In nucleotides, the CDR3 is TGCGCCAGCAGCTTGGACACCACAGATACGCAGTATTTT. Translating gives CASSLDTTDTQYF.

This clone was counted between two and nine times. V gene TRBV27 combines with J gene TRBJ2-1, with 10 bases matching TRBD2. With 3 bases clipped from V and 1 base from J, the junction kept 3 bases outside the gene matches. The germline V gene has CDR1 MNHEY and CDR2 SMNVEV (reference sequence). The CDR3 consists of 16 residues. The CDR3 protein is CASSFASGGSYNEQFF. CDR3 DNA: TGTGCCAGCAGTTTTGCTAGCGGGGGTTCCTACAATGAGCAGTTCTTC.

The gene calls are TRBV10-2 and TRBJ1-2, with 10 bases that match TRBD1. The CDR3 spans 14 residues. Per germline, CDR1 WSHSY and CDR2 SAAADI. Trimming cost V 0 bases and J 6 bases; bases outside gene matches: 1. CDR3 nucleotides: TGCGCCAGCAGTGAGTCAGGACAGGGGGATGGCTACACCTTC. The encoded protein is CASSESGQGDGYTF.